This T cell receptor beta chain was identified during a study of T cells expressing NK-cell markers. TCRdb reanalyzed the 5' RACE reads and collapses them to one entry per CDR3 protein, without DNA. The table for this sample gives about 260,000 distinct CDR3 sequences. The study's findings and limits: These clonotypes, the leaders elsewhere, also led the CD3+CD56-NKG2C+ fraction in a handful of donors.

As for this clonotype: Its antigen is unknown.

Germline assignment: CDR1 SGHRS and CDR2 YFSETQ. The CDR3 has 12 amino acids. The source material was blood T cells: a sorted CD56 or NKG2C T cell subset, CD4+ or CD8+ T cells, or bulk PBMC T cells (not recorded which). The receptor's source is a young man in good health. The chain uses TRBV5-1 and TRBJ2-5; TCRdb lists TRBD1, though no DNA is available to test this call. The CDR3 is CASHGLGETQYF.